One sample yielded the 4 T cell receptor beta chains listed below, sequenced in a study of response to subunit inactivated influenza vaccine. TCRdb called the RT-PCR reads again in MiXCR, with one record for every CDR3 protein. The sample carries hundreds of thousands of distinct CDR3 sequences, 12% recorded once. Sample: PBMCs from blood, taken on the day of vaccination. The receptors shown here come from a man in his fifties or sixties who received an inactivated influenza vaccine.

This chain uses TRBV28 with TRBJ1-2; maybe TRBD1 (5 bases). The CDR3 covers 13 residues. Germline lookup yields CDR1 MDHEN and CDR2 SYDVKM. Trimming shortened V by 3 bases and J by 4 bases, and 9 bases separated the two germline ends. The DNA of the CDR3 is TGTGCCAGCAGTTTTCTCCAGGGCTATGGCTACACCTTC. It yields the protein CASSFLQGYGYTF.

CDR3 nucleotide sequence: TGTGCCAGCAGTTTGTCCCTAGCGGTAAATGAGCAGTTCTTC. Its protein product is CASSLSLAVNEQFF. The genes are TRBV12-3 or TRBV12-4 and TRBJ2-1; 7 bases match TRBD2. This CDR3 region has 14 residues. The V segment lost 3 bases and the J segment 7 bases; nucleotides outside the gene matches: 6.

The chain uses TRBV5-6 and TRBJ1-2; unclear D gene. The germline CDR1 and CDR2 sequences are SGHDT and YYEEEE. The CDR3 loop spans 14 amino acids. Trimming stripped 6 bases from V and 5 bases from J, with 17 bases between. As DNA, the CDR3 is TGTGCCAGCAACCTTCTGTCCGGGTCATATGGCTACACCTTC. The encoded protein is CASNLLSGSYGYTF.

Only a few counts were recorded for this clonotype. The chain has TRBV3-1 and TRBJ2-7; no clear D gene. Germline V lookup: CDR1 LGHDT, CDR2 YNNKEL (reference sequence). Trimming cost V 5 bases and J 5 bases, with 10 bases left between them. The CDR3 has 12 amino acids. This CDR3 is CASSFNRNEQYF. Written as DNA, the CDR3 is TGTGCCAGCAGCTTCAATCGTAACGAGCAGTACTTC.